The entry below describes one TCR beta chain. J gave up 5 bases and V 4 bases, and 12 bases lay outside the gene matches. In germline, CDR1 is SGHRS, CDR2 YFSETQ. This CDR3 contains 17 residues. One entry per CDR3 protein results from TCRdb running MiXCR on the PCR reads. The table has 15,000 to 20,000 distinct CDR3 sequences, 40% to 45% seen once. The data stem from a study of tumor-infiltrating lymphocytes in oesophageal squamous cell carcinoma. Sequencing used normal esophageal tissue next to the tumor. The sequence was collected from a female donor with esophageal squamous cell carcinoma. This chain connects TRBV5-1 to TRBJ2-5, with 12 bases matching TRBD2. CDR3 region: CASSRTLAGGPGETQYF. The CDR3 region has the DNA TGCGCCAGCAGCCGAACTCTAGCGGGAGGGCCAGGGGAGACCCAGTACTTC. The full variable domain, in which reference TRBV5-1 and TRBJ2-5 provide the parts outside the CDR3, is KAGVTQTPRYLIKTRGQQVTLSCSPISGHRSVSWYQQTPGQGLQFLFEYFSETQRNKGNFPGRFSGRQFSNSRSEMNVSTLELGDSALYLCASSRTLAGGPGETQYFGPGTRLLVL.